This entry lists 12 T cell receptor beta chains sequenced from one sample in a study of Ad26.COV2.S vaccination and SARS-CoV-2 variants. The treatment: over 15 received Ad26.COV2.S at low or high dose, single or two shots; about 5 received placebo; per-sample allocation not given. Collection of the samples took place on day 63 after the first injection of vaccine or placebo. Repertoires were generated with immunoSEQ multiplex PCR, while TCRdb's copy carries only in-frame clones and drops some. The data show under 550,000 clones, with 90% seen just once and 9% to 15% held by the top ten. Sample: peripheral blood, taken in a trial of Ad26.COV2.S vaccine versus placebo. Receptor source: a person between 18 and 59 years old who received the Ad26.COV2.S COVID-19 vaccine or a placebo.

The sample holds one count of this clone. CDR3 bases: TGTGCCAGCAGTCGGTGGGACTTCCACTCCTACGAGCAGTACTTC. Protein sequence: CASSRWDFHSYEQYF. The chain employs TRBV6-5 and TRBJ2-7; maybe TRBD2 (6 bases). V dropped 5 bases and J dropped 0 bases, with 14 bases sitting between them. This CDR3 has 15 amino acids. Per germline, CDR1 MNHEY and CDR2 SVGAGI.

J is TRBJ2-7 and V is TRBV19, with 13 bases aligning to TRBD2. This CDR3 comprises 16 residues. Germline V CDR1 and CDR2: LNHDA, SQIVND (reference sequence). V lost 4 bases and J lost 0; bases outside the gene matches: 3. CDR3 in amino acids: CASSRGLAGSSYEQYF. The CDR3 DNA reads TGTGCCAGTAGTAGGGGACTAGCGGGGAGCTCCTACGAGCAGTACTTC.

The chain uses TRBV5-5 and TRBJ2-2; the match to TRBD1 covers 8 bases. The CDR3 loop spans 14 amino acids. CDR1 is SGHKS and CDR2 is YYEKEE in the germline V gene (reference sequence). J lost 0 bases, V lost 7 bases, and 2 bases had no gene match. DNA of the CDR3: TGTGCCAGCGGGACAGGCGCGAACACCGGGGAGCTGTTTTTT. Amino acid sequence: CASGTGANTGELFF.

This rearrangement joins TRBV5-8 to TRBJ2-1; a possible D gene is TRBD2 (5 bases). This CDR3 is 17 amino acids long. CDR1 and CDR2 (germline): SGHTS, YDEGEE. V was pared by 4 bases and J by 0 bases, with 17 bases between. CDR3 region: CASSPRRGLSSYNEQFF. CDR3 coding DNA: TGTGCCAGCAGCCCGCGACGGGGTTTAAGCTCCTACAATGAGCAGTTCTTC.

The chain employs TRBV7-3 and TRBJ2-1; 11 bases fit TRBD2. This CDR3 has 15 amino acids. The ends lost 5 bases at V and 9 bases at J; junction bases unmatched: 9. CDR1 SGHTA and CDR2 FQGTGA come from the germline V gene. CDR3 loop: CASSLTSGTTGEQFF. DNA of the CDR3: TGTGCCAGCAGCCTGACTAGCGGGACCACGGGTGAGCAGTTCTTC. The variable domain in full, with the rest retrieved from reference TRBV7-3 and TRBJ2-1, is GAGVSQTPSNKVTEKGKYVELRCDPISGHTALYWYRQSLGQGPEFLIYFQGTGAADDSGLPNDRFFAVRPEGSVSTLKIQRTERGDSAVYLCASSLTSGTTGEQFFGPGTRLTVL.

The chain is built from TRBV10-2 and TRBJ2-1; D not resolved. The length of the CDR3 is 13 residues. V was clipped by 9 bases and J by 7 bases, with 16 bases between them. Germline assignment: CDR1 WSHSY and CDR2 SAAADI. The CDR3 DNA sequence: TGCGCCAGTTCAGAGACCGGAAGGAATGAGCAGTTCTTC. Translation: CASSETGRNEQFF.

On this clone: A junction end diverges from the germline sequence, so it may reflect a read error. The chain has TRBV3-1 (or the pseudogene TRBV3-2) and TRBJ1-2, with TRBD1 as a possible D gene (5 bases). Germline CDR1 is LGHDT and CDR2 is YNNKEL (reference sequence). CDR3 length equals 11 residues. CDR3 coding DNA: TGTGCCAGCAGCCAAGGGGTGGACACGCGGTTC. Translating it yields CASSQGVDTRF.

This clone was recorded a few times. The V call is TRBV30, the J call TRBJ1-4, with D uncertain. This CDR3 has 15 amino acids. Germline CDR1 GTSNPN, CDR2 SVGIG (reference sequence). Trimming pared 5 bases from V and 4 bases from J, leaving 17 bases between. Here the CDR3 DNA reads TGTGCCTGGTCTTCCCTCGGTGTATATAATGAAAAACTGTTTTTT. This codes for CAWSSLGVYNEKLFF.

The V gene is TRBV7-2, the J gene TRBJ2-2, with D maybe TRBD2 (6 bases). The CDR3 length is 15 residues. Germline V gene data show CDR1 as SGHTA and CDR2 as FQGNSA. V dropped 5 bases and J dropped 0 bases, with 10 bases sitting between them. The CDR3 is CASSVTGANTGELFF. Written as DNA, the CDR3 is TGTGCCAGCAGCGTCACGGGGGCGAACACCGGGGAGCTGTTTTTT.

The J gene is TRBJ2-5, the V gene TRBV30, with TRBD2 matching over 11 bases. Germline trimming cut 5 bases from V and 4 bases from J; bases unmatched to any gene: 9. Germline CDR1 reads GTSNPN; CDR2 reads SVGIG (reference sequence). There are 15 residues in the CDR3. The CDR3 region is CAWGPGLAEGETQYF. The DNA for the CDR3 is TGTGCCTGGGGCCCGGGACTAGCGGAGGGAGAGACCCAGTACTTC. Using reference TRBV30 and TRBJ2-5 for the parts outside the CDR3, the full variable domain is SQTIHQWPATLVQPVGSPLSLECTVEGTSNPNLYWYRQAAGRGLQLLFYSVGIGQISSEVPQNLSASRPQDRQFILSSKKLLLSDSGFYLCAWGPGLAEGETQYFGPGTRLLVL.

V usage is TRBV5-6 and J usage is TRBJ2-7, with TRBD2 identical over 15 bases. J gave up 0 bases and V 4 bases, and 8 bases lay outside the gene matches. The CDR3 covers 18 residues. Germline assignment: CDR1 SGHDT and CDR2 YYEEEE. The CDR3 here is CASSPGLAGGPLSYEQYF. CDR3 sequence (DNA): TGTGCCAGCAGCCCCGGACTAGCGGGAGGGCCCCTCTCCTACGAGCAGTACTTC.

The chain uses TRBV6-5 and TRBJ2-1; D remains unclear. The V gene lost 0 bases and the J gene lost 0 bases, with 6 bases spanning the gap. This CDR3 is built from 15 residues. Germline loops: CDR1 MNHEY, CDR2 SVGAGI. The CDR3 is CASSYSSSSYNEQFF. CDR3 in DNA: TGTGCCAGCAGTTACTCGAGCAGCTCCTACAATGAGCAGTTCTTC.